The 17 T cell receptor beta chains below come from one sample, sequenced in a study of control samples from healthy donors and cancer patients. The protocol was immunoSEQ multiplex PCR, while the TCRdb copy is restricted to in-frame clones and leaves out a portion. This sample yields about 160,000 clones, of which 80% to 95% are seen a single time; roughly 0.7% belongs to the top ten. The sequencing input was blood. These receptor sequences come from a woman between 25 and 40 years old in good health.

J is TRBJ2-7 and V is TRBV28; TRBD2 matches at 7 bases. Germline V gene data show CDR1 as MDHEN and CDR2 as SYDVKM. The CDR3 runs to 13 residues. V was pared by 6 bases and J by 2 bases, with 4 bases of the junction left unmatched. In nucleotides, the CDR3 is TGTGCCAGCAGCCCCGGGACTACCTACGAGCAGTACTTC. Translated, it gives CASSPGTTYEQYF.

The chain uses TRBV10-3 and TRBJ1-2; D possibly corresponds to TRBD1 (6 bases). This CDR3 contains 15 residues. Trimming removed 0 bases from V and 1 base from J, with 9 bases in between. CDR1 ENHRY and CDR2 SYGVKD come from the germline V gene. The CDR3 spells CAISESKDSNYGYTF. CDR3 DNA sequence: TGTGCCATCAGTGAGTCGAAGGACAGTAACTATGGCTACACCTTC.

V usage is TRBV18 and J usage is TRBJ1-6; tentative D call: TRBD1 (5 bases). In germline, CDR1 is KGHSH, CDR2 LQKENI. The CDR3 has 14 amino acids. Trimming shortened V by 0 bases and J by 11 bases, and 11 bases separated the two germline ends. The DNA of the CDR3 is TGTGCCAGCTCACCACCGCCAGGGAATACACCCCTCCACTTT. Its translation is CASSPPPGNTPLHF.

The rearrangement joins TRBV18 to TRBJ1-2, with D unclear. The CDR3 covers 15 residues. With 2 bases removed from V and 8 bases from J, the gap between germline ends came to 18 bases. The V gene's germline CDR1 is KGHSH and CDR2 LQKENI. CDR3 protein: CASSPSGRGELGYTF. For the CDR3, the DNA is TGTGCCAGCTCACCATCGGGTCGGGGAGAGCTCGGCTACACCTTC.

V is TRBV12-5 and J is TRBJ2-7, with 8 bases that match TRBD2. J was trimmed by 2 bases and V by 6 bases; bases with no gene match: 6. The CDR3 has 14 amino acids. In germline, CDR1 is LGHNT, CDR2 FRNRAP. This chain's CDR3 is CASGTPGLAYEQYF. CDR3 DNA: TGTGCTAGTGGAACACCGGGACTAGCCTACGAGCAGTACTTC.

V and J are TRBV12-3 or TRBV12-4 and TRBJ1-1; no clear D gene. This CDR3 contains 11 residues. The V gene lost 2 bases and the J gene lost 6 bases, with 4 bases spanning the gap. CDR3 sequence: CASSLTAEAFF. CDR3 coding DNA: TGTGCCAGCAGTTTAACAGCTGAAGCTTTCTTT.

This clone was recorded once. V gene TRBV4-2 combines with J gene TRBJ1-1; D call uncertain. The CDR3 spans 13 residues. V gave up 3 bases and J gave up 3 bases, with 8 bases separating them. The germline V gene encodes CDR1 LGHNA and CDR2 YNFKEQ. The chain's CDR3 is CASSQGRDTEAFF. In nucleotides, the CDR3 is TGTGCCAGCAGCCAGGGGAGGGACACTGAAGCTTTCTTT.

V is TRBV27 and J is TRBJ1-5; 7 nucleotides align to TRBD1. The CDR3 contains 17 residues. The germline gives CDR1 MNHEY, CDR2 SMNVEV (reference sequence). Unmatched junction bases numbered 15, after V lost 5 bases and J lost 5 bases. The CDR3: CASSPLGRGTDHQPQHF. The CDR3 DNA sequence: TGTGCCAGCAGTCCCCTGGGCAGGGGGACAGATCATCAGCCCCAGCATTTT.

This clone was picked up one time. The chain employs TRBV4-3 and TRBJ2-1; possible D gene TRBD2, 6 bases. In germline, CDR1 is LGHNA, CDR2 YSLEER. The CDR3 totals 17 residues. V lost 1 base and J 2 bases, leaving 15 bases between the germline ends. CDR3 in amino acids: CASSQAHRDSAYNEQFF. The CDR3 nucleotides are TGCGCCAGCAGCCAAGCTCATCGGGACTCAGCCTACAATGAGCAGTTCTTC.

The CDR3 nucleotides read TGTGCCAGCAGCCAAGCTGGGACTTGGGAGACCCAGTACTTC. Its protein is CASSQAGTWETQYF. The J gene is TRBJ2-5, the V gene TRBV4-2; TRBD2 is a possible D gene (6 bases). Germline assignment: CDR1 LGHNA and CDR2 YNFKEQ. The CDR3 sequence is 14 residues long. Trimming stripped 1 base from V and 5 bases from J, with 11 bases between.

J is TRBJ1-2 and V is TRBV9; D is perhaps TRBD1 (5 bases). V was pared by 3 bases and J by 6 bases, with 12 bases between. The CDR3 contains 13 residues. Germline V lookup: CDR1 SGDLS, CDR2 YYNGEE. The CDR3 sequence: CASSARERNGYTF. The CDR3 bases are TGTGCCAGCAGCGCCAGGGAAAGAAATGGCTACACCTTC.

CDR3 sequence reads: CASSLRVGNQPQHF. The CDR3 DNA follows: TGTGCCAGCAGTTTAAGGGTGGGCAATCAGCCCCAGCATTTT. The chain joins TRBV28 to TRBJ1-5, with D unclear. The ends were cut back, 2 bases at V and 2 bases at J, with 7 bases in the middle. CDR3 size: 14 residues. Germline CDR1 is MDHEN and CDR2 is SYDVKM. The full variable domain, completed using reference TRBV28 and TRBJ1-5, is DVKVTQSSRYLVKRTGEKVFLECVQDMDHENMFWYRQDPGLGLRLIYFSYDVKMKEKGDIPEGYSVSREKKERFSLILESASTNQTSMYLCASSLRVGNQPQHFGDGTRLSIL.

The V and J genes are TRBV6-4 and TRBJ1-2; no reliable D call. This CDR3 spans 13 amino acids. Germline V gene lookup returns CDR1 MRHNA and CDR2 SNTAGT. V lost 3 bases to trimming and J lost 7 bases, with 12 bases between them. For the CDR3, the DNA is TGTGCCAGCAGTGATTGGAGGGTTCTTGGCTACACCTTC. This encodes CASSDWRVLGYTF.

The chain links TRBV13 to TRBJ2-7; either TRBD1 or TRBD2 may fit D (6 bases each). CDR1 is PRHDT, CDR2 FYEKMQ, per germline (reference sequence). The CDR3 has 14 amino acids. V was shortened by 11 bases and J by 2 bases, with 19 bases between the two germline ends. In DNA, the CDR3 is TGTGCCTCGAAGGGGGGATTTCCACCCTACGAGCAGTACTTC. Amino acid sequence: CASKGGFPPYEQYF.

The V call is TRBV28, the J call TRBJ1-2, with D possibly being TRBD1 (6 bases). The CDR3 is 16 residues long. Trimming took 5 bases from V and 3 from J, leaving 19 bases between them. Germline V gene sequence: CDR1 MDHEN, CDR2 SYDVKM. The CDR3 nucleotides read TGTGCCAGCAGTCCCCCTTTTGCAGGGGTGGACTATGGCTACACCTTC. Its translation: CASSPPFAGVDYGYTF.

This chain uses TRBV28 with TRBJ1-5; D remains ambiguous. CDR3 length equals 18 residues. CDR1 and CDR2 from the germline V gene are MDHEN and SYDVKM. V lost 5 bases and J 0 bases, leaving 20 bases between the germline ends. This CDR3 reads CASSPSPVRGGSNQPQHF. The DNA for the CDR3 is TGTGCCAGCAGTCCCTCCCCGGTCCGAGGAGGTAGCAATCAGCCCCAGCATTTT.

The CDR3, as DNA: TGTGCCAGCAGTGACAGGGGTAGCAATCAGCCCCAGCATTTT. Its translation is CASSDRGSNQPQHF. The chain recombines TRBV3-1 (or the pseudogene TRBV3-2) with TRBJ1-5, with 8 bases aligning to TRBD1. This CDR3 spans 14 amino acids. Germline V gene lookup returns CDR1 LGHDT and CDR2 YNNKEL (reference sequence). V shed 6 bases, J shed 0 bases, and the junction held 1 base outside the gene matches.